The next 20 T cell receptor beta chains were all read from a single sample in a study of blood T cell repertoires in COVID-19. Clones were sequenced by immunoSEQ multiplex PCR, and TCRdb holds only the in-frame ones, with some missing. The table records roughly 30,000 clones, 84% of them present only once. Material: peripheral blood. The receptor source for this set is a woman older than 75 with acute or convalescent COVID-19.

The chain uses TRBV11-2 and TRBJ2-3; D possibly corresponds to TRBD1 (6 bases). V was shortened by 4 bases and J by 8 bases, with 10 bases between the two germline ends. The V gene's germline CDR1 is SGHAT and CDR2 FQNNGV. The CDR3 extends over 12 amino acids. CDR3 region: CASSSQGGTQYF. The CDR3 DNA sequence: TGTGCCAGCAGCTCACAAGGGGGTACGCAGTATTTT.

This clone was picked up a small number of times. This chain connects TRBV6-2 or TRBV6-3 to TRBJ2-5, with D maybe TRBD1 (6 bases). V shed 2 bases and J shed 4 bases, with 11 bases lying between them. Germline CDR1 reads MNHEY; CDR2 reads SVGEGT. The CDR3 is made up of 14 amino acids. The CDR3 protein is CASSYTGKGETQYF. The CDR3 DNA sequence: TGTGCCAGCAGTTACACAGGGAAAGGAGAGACCCAGTACTTC.

This clone has just one count. The chain joins TRBV14 to TRBJ2-1, with D tentatively TRBD2 (8 bases). Trimming took off 8 bases at V and 6 bases at J, with 17 bases between the two ends. Germline CDR1 SGHDN, CDR2 FVKESK. The CDR3 is made up of 14 amino acids. CDR3 sequence (DNA): TGTGCCAGCCCCAAGGGGGCGGGAGGCAATGAGCAGTTCTTC. Encoded protein: CASPKGAGGNEQFF. Using reference TRBV14 and TRBJ2-1 for the parts outside the CDR3, the full variable domain is EAGVTQFPSHSVIEKGQTVTLRCDPISGHDNLYWYRRVMGKEIKFLLHFVKESKQDESGMPNNRFLAERTGGTYSTLKVQPAELEDSGVYFCASPKGAGGNEQFFGPGTRLTVL.

The CDR3 region is CASGLGGSNTGELFF. The CDR3, as DNA: TGTGCTAGTGGTTTAGGAGGGTCGAACACCGGGGAGCTGTTTTTT. This chain links TRBV12-5 with TRBJ2-2; tentatively, D is TRBD2 (6 bases). From germline, CDR1 is LGHNT and CDR2 FRNRAP. With 3 bases removed from V and 0 bases from J, the gap between germline ends came to 8 bases. This CDR3 is built from 15 residues.

This clone was recorded only once. The chain recombines TRBV6-5 with TRBJ2-1; TRBD1 aligns across 8 bases. There are 15 residues in the CDR3. V trimming: 7 bases; J trimming: 7 bases; junction bases outside the gene matches: 12. CDR1 and CDR2 (germline): MNHEY, SVGAGI. The CDR3 region has the DNA TGTGCCAGCACCTCGCCGGGACAGGTTGGGAATGAGCAGTTCTTC. It is translated as CASTSPGQVGNEQFF.

This clone was detected only a few times. The chain combines TRBV6-1 with TRBJ2-7; D perhaps matches TRBD1 (6 bases). The CDR3 is 14 residues long. With 2 bases removed from V and 3 bases from J, the gap between germline ends came to 11 bases. CDR1 and CDR2 (germline): MNHNS, SASEGT. CDR3 residues: CASSERGQNYEQYF. The CDR3, as DNA: TGTGCCAGCAGTGAAAGAGGACAGAACTACGAGCAGTACTTC.

This clone appeared a single time. This chain links TRBV10-3 with TRBJ2-3, with TRBD2 matching 14 bases. Germline V gene sequence: CDR1 ENHRY, CDR2 SYGVKD. Trimming removed 4 bases from V and 4 bases from J; junction bases left unmatched: 4. This CDR3 has 16 residues. The CDR3 sequence is CAISGTSGGQADTQYF. The CDR3 DNA follows: TGTGCCATCAGTGGGACTAGCGGGGGGCAGGCAGATACGCAGTATTTT.

This clone was seen a few times. The V gene is TRBV5-4, the J gene TRBJ2-1, with D perhaps matching TRBD1 (6 bases). The CDR3 length is 17 residues. Germline lookup yields CDR1 SGHNT and CDR2 YYREEE (reference sequence). V was trimmed by 4 bases and J by 8 bases, leaving 25 bases between them. The CDR3 loop is CASSLKYRTALGDEQFF. CDR3 in DNA: TGTGCCAGCAGCCTGAAGTACCGGACAGCCCTTGGGGATGAGCAGTTCTTC.

V is TRBV27 and J is TRBJ1-2; 8 bases match TRBD1. J lost 0 bases, V lost 5 bases, and 5 bases had no gene match. Germline V lookup: CDR1 MNHEY, CDR2 SMNVEV (reference sequence). The CDR3 has 15 residues. CDR3 sequence (DNA): TGTGCCAGCAGTGCGACAGGGGAAGCTAACTATGGCTACACCTTC. It codes for CASSATGEANYGYTF.

This clone showed up just once. The chain recombines TRBV7-6 with TRBJ2-7, with D perhaps matching TRBD1 (6 bases). The CDR3 contains 13 residues. The V end lost 5 bases, the J end lost 9 bases, and 17 bases lay between the germline ends. CDR1 and CDR2 (germline): SGHVS, FNYEAQ. The CDR3 here is CASSPTEGVAQYF. CDR3 DNA sequence: TGTGCCAGCAGCCCAACCGAGGGGGTCGCGCAGTACTTC.

The chain recombines TRBV29-1 with TRBJ2-7, with 8 bases that match TRBD1. The CDR3 totals 14 residues. V lost 5 bases and J lost 0; bases outside the gene matches: 6. Germline CDR1 and CDR2: SQVTM and ANQGSEA. Here the CDR3 reads CSVSTGGSSYEQYF. For the CDR3, the DNA is TGCAGCGTTTCCACAGGGGGAAGCTCCTACGAGCAGTACTTC.

The CDR3 sequence is CASSFTGYNEQFF. The CDR3 nucleotides are TGCGCCAGCAGCTTCACTGGTTACAATGAGCAGTTCTTC. J is TRBJ2-1 and V is TRBV4-3; D not resolved. Germline V CDR1 and CDR2: LGHNA, YSLEER. The CDR3 is made up of 13 amino acids. V lost 5 bases to trimming and J lost 4 bases, with 9 bases between them.

V is TRBV27 and J is TRBJ1-6, with D possibly matching TRBD1 (6 bases). The V end lost 4 bases, the J end lost 12 bases, and 19 bases lay between the germline ends. The CDR3 length is 15 residues. Germline CDR1 reads MNHEY; CDR2 reads SMNVEV (reference sequence). In DNA, the CDR3 is TGTGCCAGCAGTTGGGATGGGACATCGGGCTTACCCCTCCACTTT. Encoded protein: CASSWDGTSGLPLHF.

CDR3 in DNA: TGCGCCAGCAGTCAATCGAGGGGGGGTCATCCCGGGGAGCTGTTTTTT. It yields the protein CASSQSRGGHPGELFF. The V call is TRBV23-1, the J call TRBJ2-2, with D perhaps matching TRBD2 (7 bases). TRBV23-1 is an ORF; its function is uncertain. The CDR3 has 16 amino acids. V lost 0 bases to trimming and J lost 6 bases, with 14 bases between them.

V is TRBV6-1 and J is TRBJ1-6; D is unresolved. V was cut by 3 bases and J by 0 bases, with 6 bases left in between. The CDR3 extends over 15 amino acids. Germline V gives CDR1 MNHNS, CDR2 SASEGT. In nucleotides, the CDR3 is TGTGCCAGCAGTGATAGGAGCTCCTATAATTCACCCCTCCACTTT. Translation gives CASSDRSSYNSPLHF.

The chain carries TRBV9 and TRBJ2-7; TRBD1 is a possible D gene (5 bases). Germline assignment: CDR1 SGDLS and CDR2 YYNGEE. V lost 0 bases and J lost 7, with 11 bases in between. This CDR3 has 13 residues. The CDR3 DNA reads TGTGCCAGCAGCGTAGGCCCCGCAGGGGAGCAGTACTTC. Translating gives CASSVGPAGEQYF. Based on the CDR3 plus reference TRBV9 and TRBJ2-7, the full variable domain is DSGVTQTPKHLITATGQRVTLRCSPRSGDLSVYWYQQSLDQGLQFLIQYYNGEERAKGNILERFSAQQFPDLHSELNLSSLELGDSALYFCASSVGPAGEQYFGPGTRLTVT.

This clone was picked up one time. This chain uses TRBV2 with TRBJ1-1; 7 bases agree with TRBD1. Trimming took 6 bases from V and 5 from J; bases not matched to a gene: 6. This CDR3 region has 13 residues. Germline V lookup: CDR1 SNHLY, CDR2 FYNNEI. CDR3 amino acids: CASSDQGGTEAFF. The CDR3, as DNA: TGTGCCAGCAGCGACCAGGGGGGTACTGAAGCTTTCTTT.

The sample holds a few counts of this clone. CDR3 loop: CASSQGGLAQYF. The CDR3 DNA follows: TGTGCCAGCAGCCAAGGAGGGCTAGCCCAGTACTTC. The rearrangement joins TRBV4-2 to TRBJ2-5; perhaps TRBD2 as D (5 bases). Germline assignment: CDR1 LGHNA and CDR2 YNFKEQ. V was clipped by 1 base and J by 9 bases, with 9 bases between them. The CDR3 is 12 residues long.

This clone is categorized as medium-sized. This CDR3 is also generated by other DNA sequences in the sample. V is TRBV27 and J is TRBJ2-7, with TRBD1 as a possible D gene (6 bases). CDR3 length: 13 residues. Germline V gene lookup returns CDR1 MNHEY and CDR2 SMNVEV (reference sequence). V lost 5 bases, J lost 4 bases, and 12 bases lay in between. CDR3 region: CASSPTGLYEQYF. The CDR3 region has the DNA TGTGCCAGCAGTCCTACAGGGCTGTACGAGCAGTACTTC.

The chain combines TRBV15 with TRBJ2-1; 10 bases match TRBD1. The J segment lost 5 bases and the V segment lost 3 bases, leaving 10 bases of the junction unmatched. This CDR3 has 17 residues. Germline V gives CDR1 LNHNV, CDR2 YYDKDF (reference sequence). CDR3 DNA sequence: TGTGCCACCAGCAGGATGAGACAGGGGGCAGGGAACAATGAGCAGTTCTTC. It yields the protein CATSRMRQGAGNNEQFF.